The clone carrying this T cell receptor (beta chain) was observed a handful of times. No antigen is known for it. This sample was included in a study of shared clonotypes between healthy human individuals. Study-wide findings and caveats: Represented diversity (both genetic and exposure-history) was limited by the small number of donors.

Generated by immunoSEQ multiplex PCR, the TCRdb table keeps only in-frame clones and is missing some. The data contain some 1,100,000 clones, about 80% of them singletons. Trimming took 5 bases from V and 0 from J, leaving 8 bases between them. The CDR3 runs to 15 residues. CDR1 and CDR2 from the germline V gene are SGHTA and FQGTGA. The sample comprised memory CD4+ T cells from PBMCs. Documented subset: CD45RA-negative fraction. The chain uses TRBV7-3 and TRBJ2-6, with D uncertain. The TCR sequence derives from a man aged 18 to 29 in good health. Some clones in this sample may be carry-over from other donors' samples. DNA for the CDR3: TGTGCCAGCAGCCCCCGGGTCTCTGGGGCCAACGTCCTGACTTTC. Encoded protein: CASSPRVSGANVLTF.